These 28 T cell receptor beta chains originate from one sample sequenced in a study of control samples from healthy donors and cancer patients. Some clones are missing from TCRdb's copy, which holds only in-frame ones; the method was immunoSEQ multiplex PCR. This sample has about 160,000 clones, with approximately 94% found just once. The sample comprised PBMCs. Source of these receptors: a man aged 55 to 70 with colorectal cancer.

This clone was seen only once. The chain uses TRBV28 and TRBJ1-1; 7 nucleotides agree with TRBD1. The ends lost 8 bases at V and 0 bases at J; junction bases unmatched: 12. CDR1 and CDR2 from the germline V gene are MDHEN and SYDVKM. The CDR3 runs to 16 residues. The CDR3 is CASLGQATKMNTEAFF. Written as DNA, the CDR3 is TGTGCCAGCCTCGGACAGGCGACGAAAATGAACACTGAAGCTTTCTTT.

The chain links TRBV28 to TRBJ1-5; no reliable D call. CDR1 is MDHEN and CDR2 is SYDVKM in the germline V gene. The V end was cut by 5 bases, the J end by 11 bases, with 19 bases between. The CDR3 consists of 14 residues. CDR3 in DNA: TGTGCCAGCAGTAAACCTTTCACACCTACGGCCCAGCATTTT. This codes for CASSKPFTPTAQHF.

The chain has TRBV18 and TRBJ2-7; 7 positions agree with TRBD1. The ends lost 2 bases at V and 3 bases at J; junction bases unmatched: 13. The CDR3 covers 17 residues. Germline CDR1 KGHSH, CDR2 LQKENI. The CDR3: CASSPIATGPENYEQYF. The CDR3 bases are TGTGCCAGCTCACCAATCGCGACAGGGCCCGAGAACTACGAGCAGTACTTC.

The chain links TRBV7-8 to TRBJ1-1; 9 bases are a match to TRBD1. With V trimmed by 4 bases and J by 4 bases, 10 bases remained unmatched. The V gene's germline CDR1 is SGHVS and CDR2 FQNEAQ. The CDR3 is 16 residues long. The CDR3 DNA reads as TGTGCCAGCAGCTATAGGACAGGGGCCAGGGGCACTGAAGCTTTCTTT. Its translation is CASSYRTGARGTEAFF.

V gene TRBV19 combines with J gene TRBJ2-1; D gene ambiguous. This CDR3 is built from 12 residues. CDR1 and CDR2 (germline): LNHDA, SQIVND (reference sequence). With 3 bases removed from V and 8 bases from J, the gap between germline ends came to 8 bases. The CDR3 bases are TGTGCCAGTAGTATGGGCCAGGATGAGCAGTTCTTC. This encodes CASSMGQDEQFF.

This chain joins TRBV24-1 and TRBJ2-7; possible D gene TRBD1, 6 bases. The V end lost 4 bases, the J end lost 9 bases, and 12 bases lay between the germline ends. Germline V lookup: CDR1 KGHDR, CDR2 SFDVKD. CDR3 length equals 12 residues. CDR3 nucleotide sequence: TGTGCCACCAGTGACCCAGGGGTGGGGCAGTACTTC. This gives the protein CATSDPGVGQYF.

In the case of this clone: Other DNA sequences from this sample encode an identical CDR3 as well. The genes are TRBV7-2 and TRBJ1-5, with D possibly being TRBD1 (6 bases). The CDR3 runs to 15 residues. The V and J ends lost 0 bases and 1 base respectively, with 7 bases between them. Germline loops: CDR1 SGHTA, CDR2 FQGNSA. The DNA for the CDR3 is TGTGCCAGCAGCTTAGCAGGGACAAGCAATCAGCCCCAGCATTTT. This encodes CASSLAGTSNQPQHF.

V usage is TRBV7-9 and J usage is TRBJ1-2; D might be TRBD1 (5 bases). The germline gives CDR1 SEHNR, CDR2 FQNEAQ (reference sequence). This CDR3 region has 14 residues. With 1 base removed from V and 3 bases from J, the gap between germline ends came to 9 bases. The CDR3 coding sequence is TGTGCCAGCAGCTTAGGGCTAGGGGACTATGGCTACACCTTC. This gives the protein CASSLGLGDYGYTF. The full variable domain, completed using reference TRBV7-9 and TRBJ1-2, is DTGVSQNPRHKITKRGQNVTFRCDPISEHNRLYWYRQTLGQGPEFLTYFQNEAQLEKSRLLSDRFSAERPKGSFSTLEIQRTEQGDSAMYLCASSLGLGDYGYTFGSGTRLTVV.

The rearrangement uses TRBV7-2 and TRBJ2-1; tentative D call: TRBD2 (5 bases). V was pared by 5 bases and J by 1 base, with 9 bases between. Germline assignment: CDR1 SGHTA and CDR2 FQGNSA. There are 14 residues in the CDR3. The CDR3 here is CASSRSGSYNEQFF. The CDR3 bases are TGTGCCAGCAGCCGCTCGGGGTCCTACAATGAGCAGTTCTTC.

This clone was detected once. The CDR3 loop is CASSPAGLAKNIQYF. The CDR3 DNA reads as TGTGCCAGTAGCCCAGCGGGGTTAGCCAAAAACATTCAGTACTTC. This chain connects TRBV19 to TRBJ2-4; 7 bases agree with TRBD2. Trimming removed 6 bases from V and 0 bases from J; junction bases left unmatched: 5. This CDR3 comprises 15 residues. Germline V lookup: CDR1 LNHDA, CDR2 SQIVND (reference sequence).

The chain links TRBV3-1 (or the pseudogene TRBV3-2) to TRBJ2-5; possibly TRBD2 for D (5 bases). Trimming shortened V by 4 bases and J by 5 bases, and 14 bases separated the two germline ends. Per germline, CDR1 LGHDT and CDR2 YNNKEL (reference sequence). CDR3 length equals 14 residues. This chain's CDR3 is CASSPSGGGETQYF. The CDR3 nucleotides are TGTGCCAGCAGCCCCAGCGGTGGCGGGGAGACCCAGTACTTC.

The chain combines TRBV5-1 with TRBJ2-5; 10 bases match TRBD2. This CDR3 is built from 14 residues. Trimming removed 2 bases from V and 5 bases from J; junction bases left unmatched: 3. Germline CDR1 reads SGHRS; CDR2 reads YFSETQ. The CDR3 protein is CASSFSGGAETQYF. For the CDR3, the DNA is TGCGCCAGCAGCTTCAGCGGGGGGGCTGAGACCCAGTACTTC.

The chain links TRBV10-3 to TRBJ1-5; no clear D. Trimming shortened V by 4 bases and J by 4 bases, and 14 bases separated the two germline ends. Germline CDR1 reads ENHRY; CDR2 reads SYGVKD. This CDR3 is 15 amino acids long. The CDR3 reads CAISVSDGLNQPQHF. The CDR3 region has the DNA TGTGCCATCAGTGTATCGGACGGACTTAATCAGCCCCAGCATTTT.

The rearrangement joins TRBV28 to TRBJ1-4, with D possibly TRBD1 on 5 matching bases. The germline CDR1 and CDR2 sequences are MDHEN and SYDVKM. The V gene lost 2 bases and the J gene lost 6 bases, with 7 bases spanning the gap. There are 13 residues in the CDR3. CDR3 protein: CASSLGGDEKLFF. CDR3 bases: TGTGCCAGCAGTTTAGGAGGGGATGAAAAACTGTTTTTT.

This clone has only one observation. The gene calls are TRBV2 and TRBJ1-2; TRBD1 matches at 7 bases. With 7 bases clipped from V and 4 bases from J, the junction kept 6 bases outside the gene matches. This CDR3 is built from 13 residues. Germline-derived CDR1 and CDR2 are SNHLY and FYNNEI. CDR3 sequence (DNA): TGTGCCAGCACCCAGGACAGGCTCTATGGCTACACCTTC. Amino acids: CASTQDRLYGYTF.

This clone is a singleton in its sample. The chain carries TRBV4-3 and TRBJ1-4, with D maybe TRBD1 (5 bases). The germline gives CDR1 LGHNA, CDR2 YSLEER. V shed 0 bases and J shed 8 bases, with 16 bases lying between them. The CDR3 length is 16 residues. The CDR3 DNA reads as TGCGCCAGCAGCCAAGATACTCCGGGGGGTGGAGAAAAACTGTTTTTT. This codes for CASSQDTPGGGEKLFF.

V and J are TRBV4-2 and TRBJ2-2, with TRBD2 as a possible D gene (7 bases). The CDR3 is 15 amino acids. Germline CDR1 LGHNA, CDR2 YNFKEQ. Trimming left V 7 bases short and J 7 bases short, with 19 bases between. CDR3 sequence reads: CASTTEGGVDGELFF. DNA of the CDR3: TGTGCCAGCACTACCGAAGGGGGGGTTGACGGGGAGCTGTTTTTT.

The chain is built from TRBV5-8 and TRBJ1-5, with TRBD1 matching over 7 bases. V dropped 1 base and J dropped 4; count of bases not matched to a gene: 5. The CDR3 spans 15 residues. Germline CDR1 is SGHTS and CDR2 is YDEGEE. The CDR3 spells CASSLYPQGNQPQHF. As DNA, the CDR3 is TGTGCCAGCAGCTTGTATCCACAGGGGAATCAGCCCCAGCATTTT.

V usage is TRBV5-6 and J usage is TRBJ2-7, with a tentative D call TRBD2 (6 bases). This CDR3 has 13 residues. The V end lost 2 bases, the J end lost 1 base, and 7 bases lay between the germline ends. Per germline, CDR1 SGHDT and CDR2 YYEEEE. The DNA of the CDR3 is TGTGCCAGCAGCTTCGGGGGTTCCTACGAGCAGTACTTC. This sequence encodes CASSFGGSYEQYF.

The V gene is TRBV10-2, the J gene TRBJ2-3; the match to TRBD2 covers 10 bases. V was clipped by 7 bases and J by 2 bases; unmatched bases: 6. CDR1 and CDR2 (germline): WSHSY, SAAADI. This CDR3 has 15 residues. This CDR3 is CASTQLAGATDTQYF. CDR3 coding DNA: TGCGCCAGCACCCAGCTAGCGGGGGCCACAGATACGCAGTATTTT.

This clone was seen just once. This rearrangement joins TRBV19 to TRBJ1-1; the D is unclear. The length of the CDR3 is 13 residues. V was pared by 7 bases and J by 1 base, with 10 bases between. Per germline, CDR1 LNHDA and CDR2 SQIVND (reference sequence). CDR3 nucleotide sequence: TGTGCCAGTACCTGGAGACAGAACACTGAAGCTTTCTTT. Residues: CASTWRQNTEAFF. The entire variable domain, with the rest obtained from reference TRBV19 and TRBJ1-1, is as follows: DGGITQSPKYLFRKEGQNVTLSCEQNLNHDAMYWYRQDPGQGLRLIYYSQIVNDFQKGDIAEGYSVSREKKESFPLTVTSAQKNPTAFYLCASTWRQNTEAFFGQGTRLTVV.

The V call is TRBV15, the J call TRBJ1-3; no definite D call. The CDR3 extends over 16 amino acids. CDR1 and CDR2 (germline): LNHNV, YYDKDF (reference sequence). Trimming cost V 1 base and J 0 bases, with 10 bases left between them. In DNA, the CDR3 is TGTGCCACCAGCAGAGTACCCAGTAGCTCTGGAAACACCATATATTTT. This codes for CATSRVPSSSGNTIYF.

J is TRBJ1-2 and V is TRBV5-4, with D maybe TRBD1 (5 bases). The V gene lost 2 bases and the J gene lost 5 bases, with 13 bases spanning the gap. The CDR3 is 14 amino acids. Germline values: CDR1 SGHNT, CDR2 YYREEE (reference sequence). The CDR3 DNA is TGTGCCAGCAGCTTAGGCAGGGCGGTATATGGCTACACCTTC. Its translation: CASSLGRAVYGYTF.

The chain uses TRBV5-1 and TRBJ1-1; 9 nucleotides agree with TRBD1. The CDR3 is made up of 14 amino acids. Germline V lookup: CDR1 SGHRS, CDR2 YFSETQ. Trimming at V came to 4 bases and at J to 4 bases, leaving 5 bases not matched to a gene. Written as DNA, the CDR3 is TGCGCCAGCAGCCCCGGACAGGGGAGCACTGAAGCTTTCTTT. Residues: CASSPGQGSTEAFF.

CDR3 amino acids: CSVGGEETQYF. The CDR3 DNA reads as TGCAGCGTTGGGGGGGAAGAGACCCAGTACTTC. The gene calls are TRBV29-1 and TRBJ2-5; TRBD2 might be the D (6 bases). The CDR3 contains 11 residues. Germline-derived CDR1 and CDR2 are SQVTM and ANQGSEA. With 4 bases removed from V and 3 bases from J, the gap between germline ends came to 6 bases.

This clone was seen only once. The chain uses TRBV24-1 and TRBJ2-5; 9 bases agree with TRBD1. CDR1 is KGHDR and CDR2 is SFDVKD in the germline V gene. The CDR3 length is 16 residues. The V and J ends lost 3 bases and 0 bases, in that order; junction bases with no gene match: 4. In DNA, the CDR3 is TGTGCCACCAGTGATCCCGGGACAGGGTACCAAGAGACCCAGTACTTC. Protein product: CATSDPGTGYQETQYF.

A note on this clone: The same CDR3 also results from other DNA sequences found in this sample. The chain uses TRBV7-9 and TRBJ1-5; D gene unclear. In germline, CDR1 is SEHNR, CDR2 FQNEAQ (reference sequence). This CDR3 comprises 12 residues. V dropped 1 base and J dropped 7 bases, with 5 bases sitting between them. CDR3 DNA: TGTGCCAGCAGCTTAGAAGGGCAGCCCCAGCATTTT. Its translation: CASSLEGQPQHF.

For the CDR3, the DNA is TGCGCCAGCAGCCCGGGACTAGCGGGGGTCGAGCAGTACTTC. Translation gives CASSPGLAGVEQYF. The genes are TRBV5-1 and TRBJ2-7; 14 nucleotides align to TRBD2. Germline V gene lookup returns CDR1 SGHRS and CDR2 YFSETQ. The CDR3 has 14 residues. Germline trimming cut 4 bases from V and 6 bases from J; bases unmatched to any gene: 3.